The entry that follows covers one TCR beta chain sequence. Antigen unknown. The record originates from a study of T cell repertoires in cytomegalovirus infection. At the level of the study: It was the public TCR beta signatures that indicated both CMV infection and matching HLA type.

MiXCR, run by TCRdb on the reads, gives a single entry per CDR3 protein. The sample records around 340,000 distinct CDR3 sequences, 25% to 35% being singletons. Germline CDR1 is SGHVS and CDR2 is FNYEAQ. J gave up 8 bases and V 5 bases, and 10 bases lay outside the gene matches. This CDR3 has 15 amino acids. The clonotype originates from a human donor in good health (CMV status not recorded). Some clones in this sample may be carry-over from other donors' samples. This rearrangement joins TRBV7-6 to TRBJ2-3, with TRBD2 identical over 10 bases. Sequencing used cultured PBMCs, obtained from culture after CMV antigen stimulation. DNA of the CDR3: TGTGCCAGCAGCCCCCGGACTAGCGGTTATCCTACGCAGTATTTT. Translated, it gives CASSPRTSGYPTQYF.